This T cell receptor (beta chain) comes out of a study of identical twins. Notes on the study in general: Findings came from cross-sectional statistics, without long-term follow-up of donors. Surplus twin overlap in beta out-of-frame sequences was less pronounced.

This clonotype was seen at least ten times. Its specificity is unknown. At one boundary the junction diverges from the germline segment, which might be a read error. The CDR3 runs to 14 residues. TCRdb processed the 5' RACE reads anew with MiXCR; each CDR3 protein has one entry. This table holds about 250,000 distinct CDR3 sequences, about 7.5% found once. A further study also used this sample, focusing on yellow fever vaccine responses in identical twins.

The sample consisted of CD8+ T cells sorted from blood. V gene TRBV12-3 or TRBV12-4 combines with J gene TRBJ2-3; the D call may be TRBD1 or TRBD2 (6 bases each). The receptor was isolated from a woman younger than 30 in good health. The CDR3: CASSLGGGTDTQYF. CDR3 coding DNA: TGTGCCAGCAGCTTAGGGGGAGGAACAGATACGCAGTATTTT.